These 14 T cell receptor beta chains were all obtained from the same sample, sequenced in a study of OX40 agonist ivuxolimab in advanced cancers. Clones were sequenced by immunoSEQ multiplex PCR, and TCRdb holds only the in-frame ones, with some missing. The sample lists about 73,000 clones; 85% to 90% were seen once. The material was CD4+ or CD8+ T cells sorted from blood, obtained in a trial of the OX40 agonist ivuxolimab. The source is an adult with an advanced solid tumor such as melanoma, head and neck, liver or kidney cancer.

The J gene is TRBJ2-2, the V gene TRBV5-4; 12 nucleotides align to TRBD1. This CDR3 has 14 residues. The J segment lost 7 bases and the V segment lost 7 bases, leaving 5 bases of the junction unmatched. Per the germline V gene, CDR1 is SGHNT and CDR2 is YYREEE (reference sequence). The CDR3 spells CASSGQGAVGELFF. The CDR3 region has the DNA TGTGCCAGCTCGGGACAGGGGGCTGTCGGGGAGCTGTTTTTT.

The gene calls are TRBV6-1 and TRBJ1-1; D is unclear. Per germline, CDR1 MNHNS and CDR2 SASEGT. The CDR3 loop spans 13 amino acids. V was shortened by 3 bases and J by 8 bases, with 13 bases between the two germline ends. The CDR3 here is CASSEHTDLEAFF. The CDR3, as DNA: TGTGCCAGCAGTGAGCACACCGATCTCGAAGCTTTCTTT.

The chain links TRBV9 to TRBJ1-2; a possible D gene is TRBD1 (5 bases). Deletions cut 0 bases from V and 8 bases from J, with 11 bases between. This CDR3 has 13 residues. The germline gives CDR1 SGDLS, CDR2 YYNGEE. The CDR3 region is CASSVGKGLGYTF. In nucleotides, the CDR3 is TGTGCCAGCAGCGTAGGAAAGGGGCTGGGCTACACCTTC.

The chain employs TRBV5-1 and TRBJ1-2, with 9 bases fitting TRBD1. Germline V gives CDR1 SGHRS, CDR2 YFSETQ. J was trimmed by 10 bases and V by 4 bases; bases with no gene match: 8. The CDR3 contains 13 residues. The CDR3: CASSDTGQGDYTF. The CDR3 DNA follows: TGCGCCAGCAGCGACACGGGACAGGGAGACTACACCTTC.

The gene calls are TRBV7-6 and TRBJ1-1, with D maybe TRBD1 (6 bases). Germline lookup yields CDR1 SGHVS and CDR2 FNYEAQ. The CDR3 is 13 amino acids. V lost 6 bases and J lost 10, with 18 bases in between. CDR3 sequence: CASRSPGHLGAFF. In DNA, the CDR3 is TGTGCCAGCAGATCTCCGGGACACCTAGGAGCTTTCTTT.

The rearrangement links TRBV5-4 to TRBJ2-5; the match to TRBD1 covers 9 bases. Germline V gives CDR1 SGHNT, CDR2 YYREEE (reference sequence). The J segment lost 2 bases and the V segment lost 2 bases, leaving 7 bases of the junction unmatched. The CDR3 is made up of 16 amino acids. In DNA, the CDR3 is TGTGCCAGCAGCTTAACCGGGACAGGGAAACAAGAGACCCAGTACTTC. Translation gives CASSLTGTGKQETQYF.

This sequence joins TRBV2 and TRBJ2-2, with D perhaps matching TRBD2 (6 bases). The CDR3 contains 15 residues. The germline V and J ends were trimmed by 5 bases and 6 bases, with 16 bases remaining between them. Germline V gene data show CDR1 as SNHLY and CDR2 as FYNNEI. CDR3 residues: CASSSGTRSPGELFF. In DNA form, the CDR3 reads TGTGCCAGCAGTTCCGGGACTCGTTCTCCCGGGGAGCTGTTTTTT.

This clone was picked up one time. The genes are TRBV20-1 and TRBJ1-2; no reliable D call. The V gene lost 5 bases and the J gene lost 7 bases, with 11 bases spanning the gap. The germline CDR1 and CDR2 sequences are DFQATT and SNEGSKA (reference sequence). This CDR3 region has 11 residues. The CDR3 nucleotides read TGCAGTGCTTTGGACGAGAGTGGCTACACCTTC. It yields the protein CSALDESGYTF.

The CDR3 reads CASSSGLTQVTQYF. In nucleotides, the CDR3 is TGTGCCAGCAGTTCGGGACTGACACAGGTTACGCAGTATTTT. V usage is TRBV6-6 and J usage is TRBJ2-3; tentative D call: TRBD2 (6 bases). In germline, CDR1 is MNHNY, CDR2 SVGAGI (reference sequence). V lost 4 bases and J 8 bases, leaving 16 bases between the germline ends. There are 14 residues in the CDR3.

The chain links TRBV11-2 to TRBJ2-5; D not resolved. In germline, CDR1 is SGHAT, CDR2 FQNNGV. V lost 1 base to trimming and J lost 5 bases, with 11 bases between them. The CDR3 consists of 14 residues. CDR3 DNA: TGTGCCAGCAGCTTAGCCCTGTTATCGGAGACCCAGTACTTC. It is translated as CASSLALLSETQYF.

This chain connects TRBV9 to TRBJ1-6; TRBD1 agrees at 7 bases. This CDR3 spans 15 amino acids. Germline V gives CDR1 SGDLS, CDR2 YYNGEE. Unmatched junction bases numbered 5, after V lost 1 base and J lost 7 bases. Written as DNA, the CDR3 is TGTGCCAGCAGCGTATCCCCCAGGGGGAATTCACCCCTCCACTTT. Translated, it gives CASSVSPRGNSPLHF.

This clone was counted once. This chain uses TRBV7-3 with TRBJ2-3; 10 positions match TRBD1. Germline lookup yields CDR1 SGHTA and CDR2 FQGTGA. The junction had 7 bases not matched to a gene; V was cut back by 5 bases and J by 5 bases. The CDR3 has 15 amino acids. CDR3 amino acids: CASSKAGTGVDTQYF. CDR3 nucleotides: TGTGCCAGCAGCAAAGCCGGGACAGGGGTAGATACGCAGTATTTT.

This chain joins TRBV4-2 and TRBJ2-5; 13 bases fit TRBD2. V trimming: 1 base; J trimming: 2 bases; junction bases outside the gene matches: 4. CDR1 LGHNA and CDR2 YNFKEQ come from the germline V gene. CDR3 size: 17 residues. In DNA, the CDR3 is TGTGCCAGCAGCCAAGTAGGGACTAGCGGGACACAAGAGACCCAGTACTTC. This encodes CASSQVGTSGTQETQYF.

The J gene is TRBJ1-1, the V gene TRBV7-9; perhaps TRBD1 as D (5 bases). CDR1 and CDR2 (germline): SEHNR, FQNEAQ (reference sequence). The CDR3 runs to 14 residues. V lost 0 bases and J lost 5, with 10 bases in between. The DNA of the CDR3 is TGTGCCAGCAGCTTAGCGGGACCGGGGACTGAAGCTTTCTTT. This gives the protein CASSLAGPGTEAFF.